This TCR beta chain was observed in a study of cytomegalovirus exposure and HLA in healthy donors. The study's findings and limits: By HLA locus, TCR association rates varied in a later analysis, with DRB1 showing the most and HLA-C the fewest. Most observed TCR sequences were rare, whereas some public TCRs were detected in many donors.

This clone was counted between two and nine times. No antigen is known for it. The PCR ran on 60 Vbeta and 13 Jbeta primers. Original analysis: Later, an analysis found 65 million to 85 million unique TCR beta chains, and approximately 10 million of these were shared. The table came from immunoSEQ multiplex PCR; TCRdb's copy has only in-frame clones and leaves some out. The V and J calls and clone size are taken from that table; D and trimming were inferred from the DNA. In the table there are some 150,000 clones, more than 75% of which are singletons. Between the trimmed V and J ends, which lost 3 bases and 3 bases, there was a span of 15 bases. The germline gives CDR1 MDHEN, CDR2 SYDVKM. The CDR3 covers 16 residues. For this donor, CMV serostatus was not recorded.

V and J are TRBV28 and TRBJ1-5, with TRBD1 as a possible D gene (6 bases). This TCR was recovered from a human donor in good health. The specimen sequenced was PBMCs. The CDR3 here is CASSFIVDRVNQPQHF. CDR3 nucleotide sequence: TGTGCCAGCAGTTTTATTGTGGACAGAGTCAATCAGCCCCAGCATTTT.